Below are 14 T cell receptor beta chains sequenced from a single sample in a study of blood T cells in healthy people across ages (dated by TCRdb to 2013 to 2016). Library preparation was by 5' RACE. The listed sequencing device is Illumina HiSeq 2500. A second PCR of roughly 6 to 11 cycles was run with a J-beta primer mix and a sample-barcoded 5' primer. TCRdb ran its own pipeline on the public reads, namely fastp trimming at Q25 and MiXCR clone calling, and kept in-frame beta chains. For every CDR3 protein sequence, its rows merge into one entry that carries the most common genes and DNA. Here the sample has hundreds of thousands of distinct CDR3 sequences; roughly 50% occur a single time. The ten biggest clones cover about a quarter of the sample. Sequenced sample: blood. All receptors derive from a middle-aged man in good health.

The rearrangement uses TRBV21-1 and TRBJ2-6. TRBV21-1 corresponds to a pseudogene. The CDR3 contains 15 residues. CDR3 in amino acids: CASSKSGSGANVLTF. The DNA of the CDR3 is TGTGCCAGCAGCAAATCCGGCTCCGGGGCCAACGTCCTGACTTTC.

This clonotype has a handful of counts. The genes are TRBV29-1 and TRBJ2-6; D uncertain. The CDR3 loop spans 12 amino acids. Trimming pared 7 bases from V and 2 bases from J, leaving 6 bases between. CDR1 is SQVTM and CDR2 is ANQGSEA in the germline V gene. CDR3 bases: TGCAGCGCATATACTGGGGCCAACGTCCTGACTTTC. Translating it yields CSAYTGANVLTF.

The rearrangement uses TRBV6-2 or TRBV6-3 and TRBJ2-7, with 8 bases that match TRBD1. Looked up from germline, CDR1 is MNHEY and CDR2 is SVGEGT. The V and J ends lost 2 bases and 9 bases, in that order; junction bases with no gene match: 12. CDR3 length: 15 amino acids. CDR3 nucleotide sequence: TGTGCCAGCAGTTACCACGGGACAGGAGATACGAGGCAGTACTTC. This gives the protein CASSYHGTGDTRQYF.

The CDR3: CATSEHGTAEQYF. The DNA for the CDR3 is TGTGCCACCAGTGAACATGGGACGGCCGAGCAGTACTTC. The rearrangement links TRBV24-1 to TRBJ2-7; either TRBD1 or TRBD2 may supply D (5 bases each). The CDR3 has 13 amino acids. Looked up from germline, CDR1 is KGHDR and CDR2 is SFDVKD. The germline V and J ends were trimmed by 4 bases and 6 bases, with 12 bases remaining between them.

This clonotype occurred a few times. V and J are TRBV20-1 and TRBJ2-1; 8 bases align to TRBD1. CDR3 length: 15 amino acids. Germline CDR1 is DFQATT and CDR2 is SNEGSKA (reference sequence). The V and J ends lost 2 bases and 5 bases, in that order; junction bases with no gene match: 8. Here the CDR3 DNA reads TGCAGTGCTAGAAGGCCGGGACAGGTAAACAATGAGCAGTTCTTC. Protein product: CSARRPGQVNNEQFF.

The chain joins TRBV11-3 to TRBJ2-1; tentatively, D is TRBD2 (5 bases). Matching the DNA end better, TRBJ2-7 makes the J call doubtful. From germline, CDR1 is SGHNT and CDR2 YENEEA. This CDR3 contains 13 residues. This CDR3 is CASSGLLYNEQYF. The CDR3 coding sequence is TGTGCCAGCAGCGGACTCCTCTACAATGAGCAGTACTTC.

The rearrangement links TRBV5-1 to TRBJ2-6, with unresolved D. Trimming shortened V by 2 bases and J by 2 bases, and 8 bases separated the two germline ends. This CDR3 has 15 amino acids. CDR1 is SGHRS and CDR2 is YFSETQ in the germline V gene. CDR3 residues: CASSFKAAGANVLTF. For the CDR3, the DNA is TGCGCCAGCAGCTTCAAGGCAGCTGGGGCCAACGTCCTGACTTTC.

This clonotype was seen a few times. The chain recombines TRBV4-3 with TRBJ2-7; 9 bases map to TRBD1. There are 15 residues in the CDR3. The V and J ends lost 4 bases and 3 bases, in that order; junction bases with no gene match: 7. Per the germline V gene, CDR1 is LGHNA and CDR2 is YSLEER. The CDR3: CASSPDRGNFYEQYF. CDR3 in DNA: TGCGCCAGCAGCCCCGACAGGGGGAATTTCTACGAGCAGTACTTC.

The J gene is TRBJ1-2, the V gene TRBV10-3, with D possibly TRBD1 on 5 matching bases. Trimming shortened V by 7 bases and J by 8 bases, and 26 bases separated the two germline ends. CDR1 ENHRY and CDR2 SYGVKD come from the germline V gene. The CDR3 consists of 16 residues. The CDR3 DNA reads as TGTGCCATCAAGGATTACGTAAGGGGCGGGAAGGAGGGCTACACCTTC. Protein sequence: CAIKDYVRGGKEGYTF.

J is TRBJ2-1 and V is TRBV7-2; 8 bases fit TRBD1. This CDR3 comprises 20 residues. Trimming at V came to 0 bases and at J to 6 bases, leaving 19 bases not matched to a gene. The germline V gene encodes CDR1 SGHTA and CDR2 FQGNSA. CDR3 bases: TGTGCCAGCAGCTTAGCGATGCGCGACTGGGAGGCAGGGGGCGGCAATGAGCAGTTCTTC. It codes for CASSLAMRDWEAGGGNEQFF.

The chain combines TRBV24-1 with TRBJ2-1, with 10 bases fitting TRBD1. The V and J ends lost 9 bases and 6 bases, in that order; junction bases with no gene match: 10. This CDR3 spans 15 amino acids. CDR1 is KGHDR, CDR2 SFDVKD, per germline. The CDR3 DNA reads TGTGCCACCCGGGGGGTGGGGACAGGGGTCAATGAGCAGTTCTTC. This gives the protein CATRGVGTGVNEQFF.

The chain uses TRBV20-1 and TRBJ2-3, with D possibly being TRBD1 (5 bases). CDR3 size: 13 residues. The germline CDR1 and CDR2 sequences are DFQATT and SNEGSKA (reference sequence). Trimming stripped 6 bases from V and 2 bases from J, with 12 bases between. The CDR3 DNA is TGCAGTGCGCCACAGGAGTACACAGATACGCAGTATTTT. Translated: CSAPQEYTDTQYF.

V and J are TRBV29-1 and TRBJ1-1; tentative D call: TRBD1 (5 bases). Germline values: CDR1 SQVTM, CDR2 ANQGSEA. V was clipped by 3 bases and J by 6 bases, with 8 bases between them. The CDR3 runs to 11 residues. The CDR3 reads CSVDRGAEAFF. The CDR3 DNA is TGCAGCGTTGATAGGGGAGCTGAAGCTTTCTTT.

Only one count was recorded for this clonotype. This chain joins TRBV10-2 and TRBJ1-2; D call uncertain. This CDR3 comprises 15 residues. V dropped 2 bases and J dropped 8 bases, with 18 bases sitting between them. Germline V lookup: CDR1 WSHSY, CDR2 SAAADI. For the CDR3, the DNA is TGCGCCAGCAGTGAGCCTGCGGACGCCAGGCAGGGCTACACCTTC. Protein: CASSEPADARQGYTF.